These T cell receptor beta chains were read from a single sample in a study of cytomegalovirus exposure and HLA in healthy donors. Assay used: immunoSEQ multiplex PCR; TCRdb lists only in-frame clones, some missing. This table has 140,000 to 150,000 clones, around 85% appearing once. Sequencing was carried out using PBMCs. These receptors were obtained from a woman aged 30 to 39 in good health and CMV-seronegative. Each CDR3 is given with its conserved first and last residue. A D gene is named only where the DNA matches it firmly. Part of the rows lack a size; the others show once, few, many or a class for expanded clones.

J	size	D	V	DNA	CDR3
TRBJ2-7	few	.	TRBV2	TGTGCTTTTTTCAAGCAGAAGGCGGCATACGAGCAGTACTTC	CAFFKQKAAYEQYF
TRBJ1-5	few	.	TRBV27	TGTGCCAGCAGTCCATCGCGGGGTAGCAATCAGCCCCAGCATTTT	CASSPSRGSNQPQHF
TRBJ1-2	.	TRBD1	TRBV6-1	TGTGCCAGCAGTTCACGGGACAGACACTATGGCTACACCTTC	CASSSRDRHYGYTF
TRBJ2-7	once	TRBD1	TRBV27	TGTGCCAGCAGTTTCGGGACAGGGCTTAGCTCCTACGAGCAGTACTTC	CASSFGTGLSSYEQYF
TRBJ2-4	.	.	TRBV7-9	TGTGCCAGCAGCGCCCAGGGGGGCGGGAAAAACATTCAGTACTTC	CASSAQGGGKNIQYF
TRBJ2-4	once	TRBD1	TRBV27	TGTGCCAGCAGGGGACAGTCAAACATTCAGTACTTC	CASRGQSNIQYF
TRBJ2-1	few	.	TRBV19	TGTGCCAGTAGTCCACGGCGACCCCTAACAGGCGGTCGGAGGGATGAGCAGTTCTTC	CASSPRRPLTGGRRDEQFF
TRBJ2-7	few	.	TRBV10-1	TGCGCCAGGGTAAGAACATTTTCCTACGAGCAGTACTTC	CARVRTFSYEQYF
TRBJ1-1	.	.	TRBV5-8	TGTGCCAGCAGCGCGCGCTCTGAAGCTTTCTTT	CASSARSEAFF
TRBJ2-3	once	.	TRBV6-5	TGTGCCAGCAGTTACTCTTGGCCAGGGCCCACAGATACGCAGTATTTT	CASSYSWPGPTDTQYF
TRBJ1-1	.	.	TRBV9	TGTGCCAGCAGCGGTAGGGACACCCTGGCCACTGAAGCTTTCTTT	CASSGRDTLATEAFF
TRBJ2-1	.	TRBD2	TRBV7-9	TGTGCCAGCATCGGACTAGCGGGGATATGGAATGAGCAGTTCTTC	CASIGLAGIWNEQFF
TRBJ1-4	.	.	TRBV16	TGTGCCAGCAGCCAATTACCCGGACAGGAAAAACTGTTTTTT	CASSQLPGQEKLFF
TRBJ1-2	.	TRBD1	TRBV19	TGTGCCAGTACCCCGGACAGGGGCTATGGCTACACCTTC	CASTPDRGYGYTF
TRBJ1-6	.	TRBD1	TRBV9	TGTGCCAGCAGCGTGGGATCGGGTCAGGGGGCAACACCCCTCCACTTT	CASSVGSGQGATPLHF
TRBJ2-6	.	.	TRBV7-3	TGTGCCAGCAGCGCCGGGAAATCCTCTGGGGCCAACGTCCTGACTTTC	CASSAGKSSGANVLTF
TRBJ2-2	.	TRBD2	TRBV4-1	TGCGCCAGCAGCCAAGATCTAGCGGGAGGGCGGGGCGGGGAGCTGTTTTTT	CASSQDLAGGRGGELFF
TRBJ2-2	.	.	TRBV7-9	TGTGCCAGCAGCTCCAGGTCGGGGGCGGGAGCATACACCGGGGAGCTGTTTTTT	CASSSRSGAGAYTGELFF
TRBJ2-2	.	TRBD2	TRBV2	TGTGCCAGCAGTGAACTGGGACTATCAAACACCGGGGAGCTGTTTTTT	CASSELGLSNTGELFF
TRBJ1-2	.	TRBD1	TRBV19	TGTGCCAGTAGCCCCAGCACAGGGGCCCCTACTAACTATGGCTACACCTTC	CASSPSTGAPTNYGYTF
TRBJ2-7	.	.	TRBV6-5	TGTGCCAGCAGTTTCGACAGATCCTACGAGCAGTACTTC	CASSFDRSYEQYF
TRBJ1-1	.	.	TRBV5-4	TGTGCCAGCAGCTTGGGTGGGGGGACGAACACTGAAGCTTTCTTT	CASSLGGGTNTEAFF
TRBJ2-1	.	TRBD2	TRBV5-4	TGTGCCAGCAGCTTGGACTTGCCACTAGCGGCTCCCAATGAGCAGTTCTTC	CASSLDLPLAAPNEQFF
TRBJ1-1	few	.	TRBV6-1	TGTGCCAGCGGGTCAGGCGGGGGAAACACTGAAGCTTTCTTT	CASGSGGGNTEAFF
TRBJ2-1	.	TRBD1	TRBV30	TGTGCCTGGAGTGTCAAGCAGGGGGAATGGAATGAGCAGTTCTTC	CAWSVKQGEWNEQFF
TRBJ1-4	.	TRBD1	TRBV28	TGTGCCAGCAGTCTACTGAACAGGGGACGAAAACTGTTTTTT	CASSLLNRGRKLFF
TRBJ1-6	.	TRBD1	TRBV27	TGTGCCAGCCGCTCAGGACAGGCCCATAATTCACCCCTCCACTTT	CASRSGQAHNSPLHF